The clone carrying this TCR beta chain turned up a few times. Its specificity is unknown. The sample originates from a study of T cells in Graves' hyperthyroidism and ophthalmopathy. Notes on the study in general: Appearing also in blood were most of the thyroid clonotypes expanded above 0.001. Before onset, by a median of approximately 6.2 months, the model predicted ophthalmopathy.

Researchers amplified the TCR beta CDR3 regions from RNA transcripts. During a first-round RT-PCR of the TCR CDR3, the HTBI primer set was used. In TCRdb, the multiplex PCR reads were re-called with MiXCR into one record per CDR3 protein. The sample holds roughly 260,000 distinct CDR3 sequences, more than 14% seen once. Germline CDR1 and CDR2: PRHDT and FYEKMQ (reference sequence). The CDR3 is made up of 12 amino acids. V was shortened by 2 bases and J by 7 bases, with 8 bases between the two germline ends. Hyperthyroidism, newly diagnosed and lasting under 2 months, affected patients aged 18 to 65. Based on clinical symptoms, serum thyroxine and TRAb, thyroid ultrasound and orbital computed tomography, diagnoses were reached.

The TCR comes from a woman between 35 and 50 years old with Graves' hyperthyroidism that later progressed to Graves' ophthalmopathy. V is TRBV13 and J is TRBJ2-5, with no clear D. The sequencing input was blood. CDR3 residues: CASSLPPGTQYF. CDR3 nucleotides: TGTGCCAGCAGCTTACCCCCCGGGACCCAGTACTTC. The full variable domain, with the rest looked up from reference TRBV13 and TRBJ2-5, is AAGVIQSPRHLIKEKRETATLKCYPIPRHDTVYWYQQGPGQDPQFLISFYEKMQSDKGSIPDRFSAQQFSDYHSELNMSSLELGDSALYFCASSLPPGTQYFGPGTRLLVL.